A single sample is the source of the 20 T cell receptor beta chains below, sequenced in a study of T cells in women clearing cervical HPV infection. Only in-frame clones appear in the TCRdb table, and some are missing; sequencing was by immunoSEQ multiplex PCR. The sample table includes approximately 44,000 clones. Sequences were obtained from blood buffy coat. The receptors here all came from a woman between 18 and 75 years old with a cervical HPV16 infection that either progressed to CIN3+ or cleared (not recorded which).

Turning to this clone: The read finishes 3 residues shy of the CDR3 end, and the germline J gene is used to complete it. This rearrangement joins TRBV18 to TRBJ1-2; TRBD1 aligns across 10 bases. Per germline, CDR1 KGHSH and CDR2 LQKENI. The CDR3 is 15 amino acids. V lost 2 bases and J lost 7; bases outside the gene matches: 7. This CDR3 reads CASSPSGQGSSGYTF. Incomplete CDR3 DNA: TGTGCCAGCTCACCATCGGGACAGGGGTCTTCTGGC.

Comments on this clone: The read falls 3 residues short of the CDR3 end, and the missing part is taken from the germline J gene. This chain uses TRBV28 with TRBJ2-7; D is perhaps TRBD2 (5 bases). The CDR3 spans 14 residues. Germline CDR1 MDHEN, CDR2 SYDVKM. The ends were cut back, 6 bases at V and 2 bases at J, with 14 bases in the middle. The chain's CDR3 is CASREGVITYEQYF. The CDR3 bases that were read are TGTGCCAGCAGAGAGGGTGTTATTACCTACGAG. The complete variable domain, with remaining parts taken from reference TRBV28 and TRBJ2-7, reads DVKVTQSSRYLVKRTGEKVFLECVQDMDHENMFWYRQDPGLGLRLIYFSYDVKMKEKGDIPEGYSVSREKKERFSLILESASTNQTSMYLCASREGVITYEQYFGPGTRLTVT.

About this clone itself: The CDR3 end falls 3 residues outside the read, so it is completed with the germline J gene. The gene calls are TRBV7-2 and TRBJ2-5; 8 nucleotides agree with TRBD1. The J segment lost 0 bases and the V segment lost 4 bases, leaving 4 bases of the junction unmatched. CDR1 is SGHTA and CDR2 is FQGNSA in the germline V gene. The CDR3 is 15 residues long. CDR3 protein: CASSSGQVYQETQYF. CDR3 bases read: TGTGCCAGCAGCTCGGGACAGGTGTACCAAGAGACC.

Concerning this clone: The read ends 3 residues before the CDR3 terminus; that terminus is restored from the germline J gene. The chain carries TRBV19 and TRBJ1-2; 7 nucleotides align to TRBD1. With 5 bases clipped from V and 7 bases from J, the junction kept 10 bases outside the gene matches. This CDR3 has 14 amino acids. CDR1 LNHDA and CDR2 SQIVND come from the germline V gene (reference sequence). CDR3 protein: CASSPSGQSGGYTF. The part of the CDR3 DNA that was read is TGTGCCAGTAGTCCCTCGGGACAGTCCGGTGGC. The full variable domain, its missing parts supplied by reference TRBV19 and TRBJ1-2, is DGGITQSPKYLFRKEGQNVTLSCEQNLNHDAMYWYRQDPGQGLRLIYYSQIVNDFQKGDIAEGYSVSREKKESFPLTVTSAQKNPTAFYLCASSPSGQSGGYTFGSGTRLTVV.

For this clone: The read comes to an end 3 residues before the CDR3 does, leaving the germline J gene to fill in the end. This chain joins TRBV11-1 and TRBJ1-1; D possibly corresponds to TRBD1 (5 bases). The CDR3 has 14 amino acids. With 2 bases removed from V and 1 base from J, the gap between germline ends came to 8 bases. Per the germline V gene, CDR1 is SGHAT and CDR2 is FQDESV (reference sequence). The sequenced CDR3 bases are TGTGCCAGCAGCTTAACGAGGGGGAACACTGAA. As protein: CASSLTRGNTE. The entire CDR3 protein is CASSLTRGNTEAFF.

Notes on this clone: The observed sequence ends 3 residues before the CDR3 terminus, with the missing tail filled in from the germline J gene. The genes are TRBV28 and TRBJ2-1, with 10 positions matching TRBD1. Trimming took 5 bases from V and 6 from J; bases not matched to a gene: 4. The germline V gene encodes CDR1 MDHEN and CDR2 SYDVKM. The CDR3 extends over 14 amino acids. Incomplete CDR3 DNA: TGTGCCAGCAGTCCCAGGACAGGGGGCAATGAG. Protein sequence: CASSPRTGGNE. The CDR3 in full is CASSPRTGGNEQFF.

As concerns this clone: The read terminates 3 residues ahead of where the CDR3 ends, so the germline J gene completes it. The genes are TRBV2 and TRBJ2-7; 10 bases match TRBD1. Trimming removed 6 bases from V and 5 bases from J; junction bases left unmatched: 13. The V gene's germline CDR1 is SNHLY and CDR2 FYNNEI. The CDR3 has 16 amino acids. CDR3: CASRSPPGQGYNEQYF. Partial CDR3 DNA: TGTGCCAGCAGATCCCCCCCGGGACAGGGGTATAACGAG.

CDR3: CASSYEGHEQYF. CDR3 bases read: TGTGCCAGCAGTTACGAGGGGCACGAG. The chain couples TRBV6-2 or TRBV6-3 to TRBJ2-7; tentatively, D is TRBD1 or TRBD2 (5 bases each). The DNA ends 3 residues before the CDR3 does, and the rest of the CDR3 is filled in from the germline J gene. The CDR3 sequence is 12 residues long. Per germline, CDR1 MNHEY and CDR2 SVGEGT. Between the trimmed V and J ends, which lost 2 bases and 5 bases, there was a span of 7 bases.

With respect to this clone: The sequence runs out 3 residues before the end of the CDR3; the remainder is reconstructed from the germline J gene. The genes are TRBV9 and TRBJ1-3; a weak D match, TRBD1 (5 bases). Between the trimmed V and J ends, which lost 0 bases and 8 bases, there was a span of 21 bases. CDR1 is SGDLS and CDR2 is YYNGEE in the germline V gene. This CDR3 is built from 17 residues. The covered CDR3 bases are TGTGCCAGCAGCGTAGGTCTGGAGGGGAGTGTAATAGACACC. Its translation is CASSVGLEGSVIDT. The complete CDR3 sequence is CASSVGLEGSVIDTIYF.

The CDR3 sequence is CASSDEASSTDTQYF. The sequenced CDR3 bases are TGTGCCAGCAGTGACGAAGCTTCTAGCACAGATACG. The chain links TRBV6-4 to TRBJ2-3, with D uncertain. From the germline J gene comes the end of the CDR3, since the read stops 3 residues before it. The CDR3 extends over 15 amino acids. CDR1 is MRHNA and CDR2 is SNTAGT in the germline V gene. The V and J ends lost 2 bases and 0 bases respectively, with 9 bases between them.

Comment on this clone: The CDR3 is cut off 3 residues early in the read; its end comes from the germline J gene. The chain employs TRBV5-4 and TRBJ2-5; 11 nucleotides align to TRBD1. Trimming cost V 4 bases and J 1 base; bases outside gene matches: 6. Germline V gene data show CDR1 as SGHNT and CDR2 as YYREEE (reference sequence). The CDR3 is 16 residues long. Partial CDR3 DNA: TGTGCCAGCAGCATCCGGGACAGGGGGGCCCAAGAGACC. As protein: CASSIRDRGAQET. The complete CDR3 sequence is CASSIRDRGAQETQYF.

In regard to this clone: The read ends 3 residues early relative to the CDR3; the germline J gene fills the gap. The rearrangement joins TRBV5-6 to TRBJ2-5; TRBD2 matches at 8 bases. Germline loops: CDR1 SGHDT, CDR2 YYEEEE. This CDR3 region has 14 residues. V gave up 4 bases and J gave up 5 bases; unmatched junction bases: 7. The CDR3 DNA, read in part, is TGTGCCAGCAGCGCGGGACTAGTGGAGGAGACC. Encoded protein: CASSAGLVEET. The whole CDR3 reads CASSAGLVEETQYF.

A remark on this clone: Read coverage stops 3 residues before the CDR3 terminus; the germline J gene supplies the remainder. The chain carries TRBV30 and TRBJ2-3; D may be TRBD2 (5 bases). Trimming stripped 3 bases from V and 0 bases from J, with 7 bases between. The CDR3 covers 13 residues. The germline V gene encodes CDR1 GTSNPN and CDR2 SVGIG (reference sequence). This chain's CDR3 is CAWRLGSTDTQYF. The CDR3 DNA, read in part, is TGTGCCTGGAGACTAGGTAGCACAGATACG. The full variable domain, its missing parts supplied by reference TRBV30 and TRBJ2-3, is SQTIHQWPATLVQPVGSPLSLECTVEGTSNPNLYWYRQAAGRGLQLLFYSVGIGQISSEVPQNLSASRPQDRQFILSSKKLLLSDSGFYLCAWRLGSTDTQYFGPGTRLTVL.

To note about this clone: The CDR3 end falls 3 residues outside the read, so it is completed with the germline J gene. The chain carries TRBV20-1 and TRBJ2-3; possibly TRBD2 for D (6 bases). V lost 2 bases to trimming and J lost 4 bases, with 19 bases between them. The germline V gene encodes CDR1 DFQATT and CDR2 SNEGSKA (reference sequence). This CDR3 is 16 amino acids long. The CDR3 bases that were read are TGCAGTGCTAGACCCGGAGAGACTAGGTCATCAGATACG. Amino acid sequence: CSARPGETRSSDT. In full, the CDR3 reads CSARPGETRSSDTQYF.

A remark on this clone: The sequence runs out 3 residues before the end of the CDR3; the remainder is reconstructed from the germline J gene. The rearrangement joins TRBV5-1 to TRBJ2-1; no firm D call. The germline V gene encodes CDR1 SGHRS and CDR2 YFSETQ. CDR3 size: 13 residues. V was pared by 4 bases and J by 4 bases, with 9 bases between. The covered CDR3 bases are TGCGCCAGCAGCCTAGGCCCTTACAATGAG. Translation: CASSLGPYNE. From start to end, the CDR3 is CASSLGPYNEQFF. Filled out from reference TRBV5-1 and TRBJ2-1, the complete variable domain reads KAGVTQTPRYLIKTRGQQVTLSCSPISGHRSVSWYQQTPGQGLQFLFEYFSETQRNKGNFPGRFSGRQFSNSRSEMNVSTLELGDSALYLCASSLGPYNEQFFGPGTRLTVL.

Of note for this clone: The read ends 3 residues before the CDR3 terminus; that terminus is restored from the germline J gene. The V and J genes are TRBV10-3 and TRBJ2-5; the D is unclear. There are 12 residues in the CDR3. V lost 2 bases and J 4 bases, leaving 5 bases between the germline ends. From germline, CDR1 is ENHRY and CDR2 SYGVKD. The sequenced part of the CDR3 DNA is TGTGCCATCAGTGAGGCCGGAGAGACC. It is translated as CAISEAGET. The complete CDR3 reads CAISEAGETQYF.

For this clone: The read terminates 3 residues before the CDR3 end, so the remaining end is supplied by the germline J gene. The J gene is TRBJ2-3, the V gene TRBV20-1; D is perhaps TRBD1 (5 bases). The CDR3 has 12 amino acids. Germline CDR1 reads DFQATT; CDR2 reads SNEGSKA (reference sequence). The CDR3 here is CSAILDTGTQYF. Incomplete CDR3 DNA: TGCAGTGCTATATTGGACACCGGAACG.

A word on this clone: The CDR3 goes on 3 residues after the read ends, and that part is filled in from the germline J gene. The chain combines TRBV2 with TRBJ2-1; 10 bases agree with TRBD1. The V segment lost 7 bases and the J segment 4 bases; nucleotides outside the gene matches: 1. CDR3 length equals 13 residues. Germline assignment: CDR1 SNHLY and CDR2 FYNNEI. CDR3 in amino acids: CASKGQGYNEQFF. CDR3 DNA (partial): TGTGCCAGCAAGGGACAGGGGTACAATGAG.

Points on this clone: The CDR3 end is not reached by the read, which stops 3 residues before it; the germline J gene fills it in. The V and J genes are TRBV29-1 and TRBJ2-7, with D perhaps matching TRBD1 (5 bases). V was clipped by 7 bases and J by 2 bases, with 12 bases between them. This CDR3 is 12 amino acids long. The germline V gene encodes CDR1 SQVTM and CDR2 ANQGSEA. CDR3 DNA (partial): TGCAGCGCTTTGGACATGACCTACGAG. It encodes CSALDMTYE. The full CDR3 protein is CSALDMTYEQYF.

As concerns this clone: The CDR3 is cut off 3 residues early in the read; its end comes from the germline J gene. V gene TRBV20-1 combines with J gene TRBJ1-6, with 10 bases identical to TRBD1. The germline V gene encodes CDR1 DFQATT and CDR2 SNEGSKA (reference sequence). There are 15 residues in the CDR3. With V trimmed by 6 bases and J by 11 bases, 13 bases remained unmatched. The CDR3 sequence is CSANFGQGVWAPLHF. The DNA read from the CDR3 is TGCAGTGCCAATTTCGGACAGGGGGTTTGGGCACCC.